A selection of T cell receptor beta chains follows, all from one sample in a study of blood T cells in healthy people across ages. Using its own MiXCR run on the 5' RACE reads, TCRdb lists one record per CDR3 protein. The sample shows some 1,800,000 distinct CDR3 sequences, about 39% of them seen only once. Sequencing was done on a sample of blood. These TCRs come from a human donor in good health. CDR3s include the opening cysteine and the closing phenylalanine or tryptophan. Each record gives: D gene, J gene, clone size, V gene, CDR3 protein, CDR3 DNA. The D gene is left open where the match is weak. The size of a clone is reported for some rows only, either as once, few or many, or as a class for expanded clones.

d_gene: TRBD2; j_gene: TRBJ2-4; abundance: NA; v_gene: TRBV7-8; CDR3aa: CASSSYGTSGANEQYF; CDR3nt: TGTGCCAGCAGCTCATATGGGACTAGCGGGGCCAATGAGCAGTACTTC
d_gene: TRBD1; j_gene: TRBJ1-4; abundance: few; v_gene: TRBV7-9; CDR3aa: CASSSRGRGEKLFF; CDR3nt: TGTGCCAGCAGCTCCAGGGGGCGCGGTGAAAAACTGTTTTTT
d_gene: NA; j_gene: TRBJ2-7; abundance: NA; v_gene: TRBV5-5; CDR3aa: CASSLSVAGAYEQYF; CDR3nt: TGTGCCAGCAGCTTGTCCGTCGCAGGGGCCTACGAGCAGTACTTC
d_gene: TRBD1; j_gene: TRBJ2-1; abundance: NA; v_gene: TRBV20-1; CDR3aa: CSARDAQGVGEQFF; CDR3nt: TGCAGTGCTAGAGATGCACAGGGGGTAGGTGAGCAGTTCTTC
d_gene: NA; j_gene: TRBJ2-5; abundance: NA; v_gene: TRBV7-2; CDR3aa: CASSPPSGMTQYF; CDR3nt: TGTGCCAGCAGCCCGCCCAGCGGCATGACCCAGTACTTC
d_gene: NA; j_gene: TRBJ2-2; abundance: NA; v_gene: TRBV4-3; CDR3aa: CASSQDPGGTPNTGELFF; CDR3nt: TGCGCCAGCAGCCAAGATCCAGGAGGGACCCCGAACACCGGGGAGCTGTTTTTT
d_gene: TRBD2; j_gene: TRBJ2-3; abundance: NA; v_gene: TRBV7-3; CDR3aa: CASSLSPRASGSTDTQYF; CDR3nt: TGTGCCAGCAGCTTAAGTCCTCGGGCTAGCGGGTCCACAGATACGCAGTATTTT
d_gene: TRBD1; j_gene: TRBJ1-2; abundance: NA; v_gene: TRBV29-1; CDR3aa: CSVEREAGGYGYTF; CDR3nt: TGCAGCGTTGAACGGGAGGCAGGGGGATATGGCTACACCTTC
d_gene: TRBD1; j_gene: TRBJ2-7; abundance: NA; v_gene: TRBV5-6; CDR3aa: CASSFTSQGFSYEQYF; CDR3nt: TGTGCCAGCAGCTTTACCTCACAGGGGTTCTCCTACGAGCAGTACTTC
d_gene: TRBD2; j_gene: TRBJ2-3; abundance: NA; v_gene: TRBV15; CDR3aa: CATSRSGAVTDTQYF; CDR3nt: TGTGCCACCAGTCGGAGCGGGGCTGTCACAGATACGCAGTATTTT
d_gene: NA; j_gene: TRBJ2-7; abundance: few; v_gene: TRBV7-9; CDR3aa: CASSARSEQYF; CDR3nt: TGTGCCAGCAGCGCGAGGTCCGAGCAGTACTTC
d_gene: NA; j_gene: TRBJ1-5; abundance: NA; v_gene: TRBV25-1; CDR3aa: CASSDAGVGQPQHF; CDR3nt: TGTGCCAGCAGTGATGCAGGGGTGGGTCAGCCCCAGCATTTT
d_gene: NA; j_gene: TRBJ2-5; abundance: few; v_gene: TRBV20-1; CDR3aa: CSSPPYQGETQYF; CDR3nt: TGCAGTTCGCCCCCTTACCAGGGAGAGACCCAGTACTTC
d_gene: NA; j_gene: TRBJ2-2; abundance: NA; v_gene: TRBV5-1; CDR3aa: CASSYGKSSSTGELFF; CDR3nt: TGCGCCAGCAGCTACGGGAAGTCTTCGTCCACCGGGGAGCTGTTTTTT
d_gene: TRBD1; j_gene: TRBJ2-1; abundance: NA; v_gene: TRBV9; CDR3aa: CASSTHGTGDNEQFF; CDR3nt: TGTGCCAGCAGCACACATGGGACAGGAGACAATGAGCAGTTCTTC
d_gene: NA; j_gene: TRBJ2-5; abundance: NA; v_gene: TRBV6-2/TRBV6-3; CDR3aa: CASSSRIDQETQYF; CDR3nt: TGTGCCAGCAGTTCTCGGATAGACCAAGAGACCCAGTACTTC